Included here is one T cell receptor (beta chain) sequence, with context. The sample originates from a study of blood T cell repertoires in COVID-19. Method: immunoSEQ multiplex PCR; TCRdb's copy keeps in-frame clones and lacks some. The sample shows fewer than 200,000 clones, over 65% of them seen only once. V dropped 8 bases and J dropped 5 bases, with 18 bases sitting between them. This CDR3 has 14 amino acids. Looked up from germline, CDR1 is MNHEY and CDR2 is SVGAGI. What was sequenced was PBMCs or T cells enriched from blood (not recorded which). V and J are TRBV6-5 and TRBJ1-1, with D tentatively TRBD1 (5 bases). The TCR comes from a woman aged 45 to 65 who had recovered from COVID-19. CDR3 sequence: CASRSGGGKTEAFF. As DNA, the CDR3 is TGTGCCAGCCGTAGTGGCGGGGGGAAAACTGAAGCTTTCTTT.